Listed below are T cell receptor beta chains from one sample, sequenced in a study of T cells in localized non-small cell lung cancer. Clones were read by immunoSEQ multiplex PCR, and TCRdb kept only the in-frame ones, dropping some. Of around 45,000 clones in the sample, 86% were seen once. The specimen was PBMCs, collected before any cancer treatment. The receptors shown here come from a man between 35 and 75 years old with stage II lung adenocarcinoma. Each CDR3 is given with its conserved first and last residue. D genes are given only for firm matches. Size values are once, few and many counts, or a class for expanded clones, and some rows have none.

j_call: TRBJ2-5; clone_size: NA; d_call: NA; cdr3_length: 13; v_call: TRBV5-1; cdr3_aa: CASSLQPGETQYF; cdr3_nt: TGCGCCAGCAGCTTACAGCCAGGAGAGACCCAGTACTTC
j_call: TRBJ2-2; clone_size: NA; d_call: TRBD2; cdr3_length: 17; v_call: TRBV7-8; cdr3_aa: CASSFSILAEFTGELFF; cdr3_nt: TGTGCCAGCAGCTTTAGTATACTAGCGGAATTCACCGGGGAGCTGTTTTTT
j_call: TRBJ1-1; clone_size: NA; d_call: NA; cdr3_length: 13; v_call: TRBV30; cdr3_aa: CACKTVLNTEAFF; cdr3_nt: TGTGCCTGTAAAACAGTTTTGAACACTGAAGCTTTCTTT
j_call: TRBJ2-4; clone_size: NA; d_call: NA; cdr3_length: 17; v_call: TRBV5-1; cdr3_aa: CASSLRGWEAGKNIQYF; cdr3_nt: TGCGCCAGCAGCTTGAGGGGCTGGGAGGCAGGCAAAAACATTCAGTACTTC
j_call: TRBJ1-1; clone_size: NA; d_call: NA; cdr3_length: 13; v_call: TRBV30; cdr3_aa: CAWSTSEWAEAFF; cdr3_nt: TGTGCCTGGAGTACCTCTGAGTGGGCTGAAGCTTTCTTT
j_call: TRBJ1-2; clone_size: NA; d_call: TRBD1; cdr3_length: 14; v_call: TRBV5-8; cdr3_aa: CASSPWQGERGYTF; cdr3_nt: TGTGCCAGCAGCCCCTGGCAGGGGGAGCGAGGCTACACCTTC
j_call: TRBJ2-3; clone_size: NA; d_call: NA; cdr3_length: 12; v_call: TRBV9; cdr3_aa: CASSGQTDTQYF; cdr3_nt: TGTGCCAGCAGCGGTCAAACGGATACGCAGTATTTT
j_call: TRBJ1-5; clone_size: NA; d_call: NA; cdr3_length: 15; v_call: TRBV2; cdr3_aa: CASRSFGGGNQPQHF; cdr3_nt: TGTGCCAGCAGATCGTTCGGGGGAGGCAATCAGCCCCAGCATTTT
j_call: TRBJ2-7; clone_size: NA; d_call: NA; cdr3_length: 15; v_call: TRBV5-1; cdr3_aa: CASSLEGRSTYEQYF; cdr3_nt: TGCGCCAGCAGCTTGGAGGGCAGGTCGACCTACGAGCAGTACTTC
j_call: TRBJ1-1; clone_size: NA; d_call: TRBD1; cdr3_length: 22; v_call: TRBV27; cdr3_aa: CASSPTGWGPPMGQGNRAEAFF; cdr3_nt: TGTGCCAGCAGCCCAACTGGGTGGGGCCCGCCAATGGGACAGGGAAATAGAGCTGAAGCTTTCTTT
j_call: TRBJ1-1; clone_size: NA; d_call: NA; cdr3_length: 13; v_call: TRBV10-3; cdr3_aa: CAISESTGIEAFF; cdr3_nt: TGTGCCATCAGTGAGTCGACAGGTATCGAGGCTTTCTTT
j_call: TRBJ2-1; clone_size: once; d_call: TRBD2; cdr3_length: 15; v_call: TRBV9; cdr3_aa: CASSVDLSGYNEQFF; cdr3_nt: TGTGCCAGCAGCGTAGACCTTAGCGGGTACAATGAGCAGTTCTTC
j_call: TRBJ1-4; clone_size: once; d_call: NA; cdr3_length: 16; v_call: TRBV9; cdr3_aa: CASSVAIGGLNEKLFF; cdr3_nt: TGTGCCAGCAGCGTAGCTATCGGGGGGCTGAATGAAAAACTGTTTTTT
j_call: TRBJ2-5; clone_size: NA; d_call: TRBD2; cdr3_length: 15; v_call: TRBV28; cdr3_aa: CASQTSGGDQETQYF; cdr3_nt: TGTGCCAGCCAAACTAGCGGGGGGGATCAAGAGACCCAGTACTTC
j_call: TRBJ2-7; clone_size: NA; d_call: NA; cdr3_length: 14; v_call: TRBV29-1; cdr3_aa: CSVRPSGSLYEQYF; cdr3_nt: TGCAGCGTTAGGCCCTCGGGCAGCCTCTACGAGCAGTACTTC
j_call: TRBJ2-1; clone_size: NA; d_call: NA; cdr3_length: 13; v_call: TRBV7-9; cdr3_aa: CASSPRQGNEQFF; cdr3_nt: TGTGCCAGCAGCCCTCGTCAGGGCAATGAGCAGTTCTTC
j_call: TRBJ1-1; clone_size: NA; d_call: NA; cdr3_length: 13; v_call: TRBV2; cdr3_aa: CARSLSRNTEAFF; cdr3_nt: TGTGCCAGGTCCCTAAGTCGGAACACTGAAGCTTTCTTT
j_call: TRBJ1-2; clone_size: NA; d_call: NA; cdr3_length: 13; v_call: TRBV10-2; cdr3_aa: CASSPQLNYGYTF; cdr3_nt: TGCGCCAGCAGTCCACAGCTTAACTATGGCTACACCTTC
j_call: TRBJ2-3; clone_size: few; d_call: TRBD2; cdr3_length: 14; v_call: TRBV5-4; cdr3_aa: CASSSGGLPDTQYF; cdr3_nt: TGTGCCAGCAGCTCGGGGGGGCTGCCAGATACGCAGTATTTT
j_call: TRBJ2-5; clone_size: NA; d_call: NA; cdr3_length: 16; v_call: TRBV5-5; cdr3_aa: CASSLARSGGGETQYF; cdr3_nt: TGTGCCAGCAGCTTGGCGAGATCCGGGGGCGGGGAGACCCAGTACTTC
j_call: TRBJ2-1; clone_size: NA; d_call: NA; cdr3_length: 16; v_call: TRBV19; cdr3_aa: CASSIGRGRLYNEQFF; cdr3_nt: TGTGCCAGTAGTATTGGTAGGGGACGGCTCTACAATGAGCAGTTCTTC
j_call: TRBJ2-2; clone_size: NA; d_call: TRBD1; cdr3_length: 16; v_call: TRBV11-3; cdr3_aa: CASSRSGTANTGELFF; cdr3_nt: TGTGCCAGCAGTAGGTCCGGGACAGCCAACACCGGGGAGCTGTTTTTT
j_call: TRBJ1-2; clone_size: once; d_call: NA; cdr3_length: 14; v_call: TRBV2; cdr3_aa: CASSEQPTAYGYTF; cdr3_nt: TGTGCCAGCAGTGAACAACCGACAGCATATGGCTACACCTTC
j_call: TRBJ2-2; clone_size: NA; d_call: NA; cdr3_length: 13; v_call: TRBV27; cdr3_aa: CASRGGNTGELFF; cdr3_nt: TGTGCCAGCAGGGGGGGGAACACCGGGGAGCTGTTTTTT
j_call: TRBJ1-1; clone_size: NA; d_call: NA; cdr3_length: 12; v_call: TRBV6-5; cdr3_aa: CASSPTGTEAFF; cdr3_nt: TGTGCCAGCAGTCCAACAGGGACTGAAGCTTTCTTT
j_call: TRBJ2-2; clone_size: NA; d_call: NA; cdr3_length: 11; v_call: TRBV9; cdr3_aa: CASGDTGELFF; cdr3_nt: TGTGCCAGCGGTGACACCGGGGAGCTGTTTTTT
j_call: TRBJ2-7; clone_size: NA; d_call: NA; cdr3_length: 15; v_call: TRBV5-6; cdr3_aa: CASSLEGSASYEQYF; cdr3_nt: TGTGCCAGCAGCTTGGAAGGGAGTGCCTCCTACGAGCAGTACTTC
j_call: TRBJ2-7; clone_size: NA; d_call: NA; cdr3_length: 14; v_call: TRBV5-6; cdr3_aa: CASSLVSRGYEQYF; cdr3_nt: TGTGCCAGCAGCTTGGTCAGCAGAGGCTACGAGCAGTACTTC
j_call: TRBJ1-1; clone_size: NA; d_call: NA; cdr3_length: 13; v_call: TRBV5-1; cdr3_aa: CASSPGPNTEAFF; cdr3_nt: TGCGCCAGCAGTCCGGGGCCAAACACTGAAGCTTTCTTT
j_call: TRBJ2-1; clone_size: NA; d_call: NA; cdr3_length: 14; v_call: TRBV6-5; cdr3_aa: CASSYGYSPNEQFF; cdr3_nt: TGTGCCAGCAGTTATGGGTACAGCCCCAATGAGCAGTTCTTC
j_call: TRBJ1-2; clone_size: NA; d_call: NA; cdr3_length: 15; v_call: TRBV6-6; cdr3_aa: CASSSRVWGNYGYTF; cdr3_nt: TGTGCCAGCAGTTCCCGGGTTTGGGGCAACTATGGCTACACCTTC
j_call: TRBJ2-1; clone_size: NA; d_call: TRBD2; cdr3_length: 14; v_call: TRBV10-2; cdr3_aa: CASGWVAGGNEQFF; cdr3_nt: TGCGCCAGCGGATGGGTAGCGGGGGGGAATGAGCAGTTCTTC
j_call: TRBJ2-1; clone_size: NA; d_call: NA; cdr3_length: 14; v_call: TRBV19; cdr3_aa: CASSIIGVYNEQFF; cdr3_nt: TGTGCCAGTAGTATAATCGGGGTCTACAATGAGCAGTTCTTC